This T cell receptor (beta chain) was identified during a study of cytomegalovirus exposure and HLA in healthy donors. The germline V gene has CDR1 SNHLY and CDR2 FYNNEI. CDR3 length equals 14 residues. PCR used 60 Vbeta primers and 13 Jbeta primers. The data were produced by immunoSEQ multiplex PCR, yet TCRdb's version contains in-frame clones alone and is incomplete. The sample has about 120,000 clones; the top ten hold approximately 6.8%. This receptor was taken from a man aged 35 to 55 in good health and CMV-seropositive. Sequenced sample: PBMCs. V is TRBV2 and J is TRBJ2-5; 10 bases are shared with TRBD2. The J call is doubtful: the DNA matches TRBJ2-7 better. CDR3 in amino acids: CASQLAGTLYEQYF. In DNA, the CDR3 is TGTGCCAGCCAACTAGCGGGAACGCTATACGAGCAGTACTTC.